This T cell receptor (beta chain) derives from a study of T cells in narcolepsy. About this clone: What it recognizes is unknown.

Germline CDR1 reads SEHNR; CDR2 reads FQNEAQ (reference sequence). Trimming pared 1 base from V and 14 bases from J, leaving 16 bases between. The CDR3 covers 13 residues. The protocol was immunoSEQ multiplex PCR, while the TCRdb copy is restricted to in-frame clones and leaves out a portion. The sample holds about 40,000 clones, around 89% seen once. The study's findings and limits: Healthy controls reportedly lacked the autoreactive clonotypes serially found in patients' blood.

The sequencing input was CD45RA- memory CD4+ T cells from PBMCs. The V gene is TRBV7-9, the J gene TRBJ2-3, with unresolved D. The receptor was isolated from a human donor with narcolepsy. DNA for the CDR3: TGTGCCAGCAGCTTAGATCTGTCGGACCCCGCGTATTTT. Translated: CASSLDLSDPAYF.